This is a list of T cell receptor beta chains from one sample in a study of post-analysis software for immune sequencing data. Via MiXCR, TCRdb re-called the PCR reads, giving one row per CDR3 protein. The table shows hundreds of thousands of distinct CDR3 sequences, with roughly 45% occurring only once. The sequenced sample was blood. The receptors shown here come from a girl between 10 and 17 years old with multiple sclerosis. The CDR3 runs from the conserved cysteine through the conserved F or W. Fields, in order: CDR3 protein, CDR3 DNA, V gene, D gene, clone size, J gene. D genes are given only for firm matches. Expanded clones are given a class, and other clones once, few, many or no size at all.

CAITELGAEQFF TGTGCCATCACCGAACTAGGAGCTGAGCAGTTCTTC TRBV10-3 NA few TRBJ2-1
CSAPSGYQETQYF TGCAGTGCTCCGAGCGGCTACCAAGAGACCCAGTACTTC TRBV20-1 NA NA TRBJ2-5
CASSFSGSYGYTF TGTGCCAGCAGTTTTTCAGGGAGCTATGGCTACACCTTC TRBV27 NA few TRBJ1-2
CASSFRAQARGQNYEQYF TGTGCCAGCAGTTTTAGGGCACAAGCGAGGGGGCAAAACTACGAGCAGTACTTC TRBV12-3/TRBV12-4 TRBD1 NA TRBJ2-7
CASSLAGTGGTYEQFF TGTGCCAGCAGTTTAGCCGGGACAGGAGGAACCTATGAGCAGTTCTTC TRBV12-3/TRBV12-4 TRBD1 NA TRBJ2-1
CSARTGTGGAETQYF TGCAGTGCTAGAACCGGGACAGGGGGCGCCGAGACCCAGTACTTC TRBV20-1 TRBD1 NA TRBJ2-5
CAWTVSGSRDTQYF TGTGCCTGGACAGTCAGCGGGAGTAGGGATACGCAGTATTTT TRBV30 TRBD2 NA TRBJ2-3
CASSLVLGTSGGKLQETQYF TGTGCCAGCAGCTTAGTTCTTGGGACTAGCGGGGGGAAACTTCAAGAGACCCAGTACTTC TRBV11-2 TRBD2 NA TRBJ2-5
CASSLGGTGRTEAFF TGTGCCAGCAGTCTGGGGGGGACAGGGAGGACTGAAGCTTTCTTT TRBV12-3/TRBV12-4 TRBD1 NA TRBJ1-1
CASSLRNSYEQYF TGTGCCAGCAGTTTGCGGAACTCCTACGAGCAGTACTTC TRBV27 NA few TRBJ2-7
CASSFRQLNQPQHF TGTGCCAGCAGCTTTAGACAGCTCAATCAGCCCCAGCATTTT TRBV27 NA NA TRBJ1-5
CASSPKTATNEKLFF TGTGCCAGCAGTCCTAAGACAGCAACTAATGAAAAACTGTTTTTT TRBV12-3/TRBV12-4 NA NA TRBJ1-4
CATRRAGDTGELFF TGTGCCACCAGGAGGGCAGGGGACACCGGGGAGCTGTTTTTT TRBV24-1 NA NA TRBJ2-2
CASSLLAGMGNERYF TGCGCCAGCAGCTTGCTAGCGGGGATGGGCAATGAGCGGTACTTC TRBV5-1 TRBD2 NA TRBJ2-5
CASSLAGQVQETQYF TGTGCCAGCAGTTTAGCGGGGCAGGTTCAAGAGACCCAGTACTTC TRBV12-3/TRBV12-4 NA NA TRBJ2-5
CASSLGPGLDTEAFF TGTGCCAGCAGCTTGGGGCCAGGGCTGGATACTGAAGCTTTCTTT TRBV11-2 NA NA TRBJ1-1
CSASFTGSGELFF TGCAGTGCTAGTTTTACAGGGTCCGGGGAGCTGTTTTTT TRBV20-1 NA NA TRBJ2-2
CSVQGRGALHF TGCAGTGTACAGGGACGTGGGGCCCTCCACTTT TRBV20-1 NA NA TRBJ1-6
CASSRRGRETQYF TGTGCCAGCAGCCGGCGGGGGCGAGAGACCCAGTACTTC TRBV5-8 NA few TRBJ2-5
CASSRQGGLTDTQYF TGTGCCAGCAGCCGACAGGGGGGGTTGACAGATACGCAGTATTTT TRBV2 TRBD1 NA TRBJ2-3
CASSTGRQETQYF TGTGCCAGCAGTACGGGACGGCAAGAGACCCAGTACTTC TRBV7-9 NA few TRBJ2-5
CASSSRGWAKNIQYF TGTGCCAGCAGTTCAAGGGGTTGGGCCAAAAACATTCAGTACTTC TRBV12-3/TRBV12-4 NA few TRBJ2-4